These 22 T cell receptor beta chains were all obtained from the same sample, sequenced in a study of blood T cell repertoires in COVID-19 (dated by TCRdb to about 2020). Libraries were made using the immunoSEQ multiplex PCR assay. TCRdb retrieved this table from immuneACCESS and kept in-frame rearrangements only. Not all clones are present; in checked studies, unresolved V genes account for under half, and no reason is known for the remainder. In all, the sample holds roughly 120,000 clones, and roughly 87% of those were seen once. 7.7% of the sample lies in the top ten. The sample taken for sequencing was peripheral blood. The receptors shown here come from a human donor in a cohort sampled during active COVID-19.

There are a few counts of this clone. This rearrangement joins TRBV19 to TRBJ1-2; D might be TRBD1 (5 bases). Germline V gives CDR1 LNHDA, CDR2 SQIVND (reference sequence). The CDR3 is made up of 14 amino acids. Trimming shortened V by 3 bases and J by 0 bases, and 8 bases separated the two germline ends. The CDR3: CASSIWGSNYGYTF. The CDR3 coding sequence is TGTGCCAGTAGTATTTGGGGCTCTAACTATGGCTACACCTTC.

The V call is TRBV7-3, the J call TRBJ2-1, with 10 bases fitting TRBD2. CDR3 length equals 16 residues. In germline, CDR1 is SGHTA, CDR2 FQGTGA. J gave up 0 bases and V 5 bases, and 4 bases lay outside the gene matches. The CDR3 region has the DNA TGTGCCAGCAGCCCCAGCGGGGGGGACTCCTACAATGAGCAGTTCTTC. Its translation: CASSPSGGDSYNEQFF.

This clone was recorded only once. V gene TRBV5-1 combines with J gene TRBJ2-3, with D possibly matching TRBD2 (6 bases). Germline CDR1 SGHRS, CDR2 YFSETQ. V dropped 4 bases and J dropped 0 bases, with 18 bases sitting between them. This CDR3 is built from 17 residues. The CDR3 DNA sequence: TGCGCCAGCAGCGCGGGGAGTCGGGAGACTAGCACAGATACGCAGTATTTT. Its translation: CASSAGSRETSTDTQYF.

V and J are TRBV6-1 and TRBJ2-1; the match to TRBD2 covers 8 bases. J was trimmed by 0 bases and V by 1 base; bases with no gene match: 2. Looked up from germline, CDR1 is MNHNS and CDR2 is SASEGT. This CDR3 contains 16 residues. Here the CDR3 DNA reads TGTGCCAGCAGTGAAGTACTAGCGGTCTCCTACAATGAGCAGTTCTTC. Amino acids: CASSEVLAVSYNEQFF.

This clone was counted once. The chain joins TRBV4-1 to TRBJ2-1, with TRBD2 matching 9 bases. CDR1 and CDR2 (germline): MGHRA, YSYEKL. This CDR3 spans 16 amino acids. Germline trimming cut 2 bases from V and 3 bases from J; bases unmatched to any gene: 5. CDR3 DNA sequence: TGCGCCAGCAGCCAACTTAGCGGGAGTGTCTACAATGAGCAGTTCTTC. It yields the protein CASSQLSGSVYNEQFF.

The chain joins TRBV5-1 to TRBJ1-1; 7 bases map to TRBD1. The CDR3 spans 15 residues. The ends lost 0 bases at V and 10 bases at J; junction bases unmatched: 12. CDR1 is SGHRS and CDR2 is YFSETQ in the germline V gene. The CDR3 sequence: CASSLEYRGGPPAFF. The CDR3 nucleotides are TGCGCCAGCAGCTTGGAGTACAGGGGCGGACCCCCAGCTTTCTTT.

The chain employs TRBV27 and TRBJ2-3, with D uncertain. CDR1 and CDR2 (germline): MNHEY, SMNVEV (reference sequence). This CDR3 contains 13 residues. Between the trimmed V and J ends, which lost 5 bases and 5 bases, there was a span of 11 bases. The CDR3 DNA reads TGTGCCAGCAGTCCCATCCCGGGAGATACGCAGTATTTT. It specifies CASSPIPGDTQYF.

The rearrangement uses TRBV3-1 (or the pseudogene TRBV3-2) and TRBJ2-3, with 9 bases identical to TRBD2. The germline V gene encodes CDR1 LGHDT and CDR2 YNNKEL (reference sequence). CDR3 length equals 17 residues. Trimming took 0 bases from V and 1 from J; bases not matched to a gene: 5. The CDR3: CASSQEGRGGRTDTQYF. In DNA form, the CDR3 reads TGTGCCAGCAGCCAAGAGGGGCGGGGGGGACGCACAGATACGCAGTATTTT.

This chain connects TRBV5-1 to TRBJ2-1; a possible D gene is TRBD2 (6 bases). V lost 3 bases and J lost 4, with 14 bases in between. The CDR3 length is 15 residues. The germline V gene encodes CDR1 SGHRS and CDR2 YFSETQ. CDR3 residues: CASSSTTSRYNEQFF. DNA for the CDR3: TGCGCCAGCAGCTCTACTACTAGCAGATACAATGAGCAGTTCTTC.

V and J are TRBV6-6 and TRBJ2-1, with 7 bases matching TRBD2. Germline values: CDR1 MNHNY, CDR2 SVGAGI (reference sequence). After removal of 6 bases from V and 3 bases from J, the junction contained 5 bases not matched to a gene. The CDR3 sequence is 14 residues long. CDR3 residues: CASRWGEGYNEQFF. The CDR3 nucleotides read TGTGCCAGCAGATGGGGGGAGGGCTACAATGAGCAGTTCTTC.

The rearrangement links TRBV18 to TRBJ2-3; weak D call: TRBD1 (5 bases). The germline V and J ends were trimmed by 1 base and 1 base, with 12 bases remaining between them. Germline loops: CDR1 KGHSH, CDR2 LQKENI. This CDR3 contains 16 residues. The CDR3 nucleotides read TGTGCCAGCTCACCACGACGGCAGGGTGGCACAGATACGCAGTATTTT. This encodes CASSPRRQGGTDTQYF. The entire variable domain, with the rest obtained from reference TRBV18 and TRBJ2-3, is as follows: NAGVMQNPRHLVRRRGQEARLRCSPMKGHSHVYWYRQLPEEGLKFMVYLQKENIIDESGMPKERFSAEFPKEGPSILRIQQVVRGDSAAYFCASSPRRQGGTDTQYFGPGTRLTVL.

J is TRBJ2-1 and V is TRBV4-2, with TRBD2 identical over 13 bases. V was clipped by 4 bases and J by 5 bases; unmatched bases: 2. Germline assignment: CDR1 LGHNA and CDR2 YNFKEQ. This CDR3 spans 15 amino acids. CDR3: CASSPGTSGDNEQFF. CDR3 DNA sequence: TGTGCCAGCAGCCCCGGGACTAGCGGGGACAATGAGCAGTTCTTC.

This chain uses TRBV19 with TRBJ1-1, with 7 bases that match TRBD1. The CDR3 is made up of 15 amino acids. Trimming cost V 5 bases and J 5 bases; bases outside gene matches: 11. Germline CDR1 is LNHDA and CDR2 is SQIVND (reference sequence). The CDR3 loop is CASSPPRGRGTEAFF. In DNA, the CDR3 is TGTGCCAGTAGTCCCCCCCGGGGCAGGGGGACTGAAGCTTTCTTT.

V and J are TRBV9 and TRBJ2-2, with 9 positions matching TRBD2. Trimming at V came to 0 bases and at J to 4 bases, leaving 4 bases not matched to a gene. The germline V gene has CDR1 SGDLS and CDR2 YYNGEE. CDR3 size: 16 residues. The CDR3 DNA reads TGTGCCAGCAGCGTAGGGGCGGGAGGGCCCACCGGGGAGCTGTTTTTT. This codes for CASSVGAGGPTGELFF.

V is TRBV6-5 and J is TRBJ2-1; 10 nucleotides line up with TRBD2. V was clipped by 3 bases and J by 4 bases; unmatched bases: 6. CDR3 size: 16 residues. The germline V gene encodes CDR1 MNHEY and CDR2 SVGAGI. CDR3 DNA: TGTGCCAGCAGTTATGCAGCGGGGGGGCTGTACAATGAGCAGTTCTTC. Translated: CASSYAAGGLYNEQFF.

CDR3 amino acids: CASSPVQGISMNEQFF. In nucleotides, the CDR3 is TGTGCCAGCTCACCCGTACAGGGGATCAGTATGAATGAGCAGTTCTTC. The chain combines TRBV18 with TRBJ2-1; TRBD1 matches at 7 bases. The CDR3 spans 16 residues. Germline CDR1 is KGHSH and CDR2 is LQKENI. The V gene end was trimmed by 3 bases and the J gene end by 7 bases; junction bases not matched to a gene: 12.

This clone was found a few times. The gene calls are TRBV5-1 and TRBJ1-5, with 7 bases that match TRBD1. The junction had 8 bases not matched to a gene; V was cut back by 0 bases and J by 2 bases. Germline CDR1 SGHRS, CDR2 YFSETQ. This CDR3 region has 17 residues. This CDR3 reads CASSLAGGGEGNQPQHF. CDR3 sequence (DNA): TGCGCCAGCAGCTTGGCCGGAGGGGGCGAGGGCAATCAGCCCCAGCATTTT.

J is TRBJ2-1 and V is TRBV11-3; TRBD2 matches 11 bases. The J segment lost 4 bases and the V segment lost 3 bases, leaving 2 bases of the junction unmatched. The germline V gene encodes CDR1 SGHNT and CDR2 YENEEA. This CDR3 has 15 amino acids. The CDR3 loop is CASSFSGRVYNEQFF. As DNA, the CDR3 is TGTGCCAGCAGCTTTAGCGGGAGGGTTTACAATGAGCAGTTCTTC.

The genes are TRBV30 and TRBJ2-1; TRBD2 matches 12 bases. Germline values: CDR1 GTSNPN, CDR2 SVGIG (reference sequence). The length of the CDR3 is 14 residues. Germline trimming cut 7 bases from V and 6 bases from J; bases unmatched to any gene: 7. CDR3 sequence: CASLGLAGSNEQFF. CDR3 DNA: TGTGCCTCGCTAGGACTAGCGGGGTCCAATGAGCAGTTCTTC.

The chain is built from TRBV5-1 and TRBJ2-7, with a tentative D call TRBD2 (6 bases). Germline CDR1 SGHRS, CDR2 YFSETQ. This CDR3 is built from 13 residues. V lost 7 bases, J lost 3 bases, and 14 bases lay in between. The CDR3 loop reads CASRDWKFYEQYF. For the CDR3, the DNA is TGCGCCAGCCGGGACTGGAAGTTCTACGAGCAGTACTTC.

This clone came up once. This chain uses TRBV5-1 with TRBJ1-1; TRBD1 aligns across 7 bases. With V trimmed by 0 bases and J by 7 bases, 9 bases remained unmatched. There are 15 residues in the CDR3. CDR1 and CDR2 from the germline V gene are SGHRS and YFSETQ. The DNA of the CDR3 is TGCGCCAGCAGCTTGGGACAGGGACGGGGAGGTGAAGCTTTCTTT. Encoded protein: CASSLGQGRGGEAFF.

This chain joins TRBV11-2 and TRBJ2-2, with 9 bases matching TRBD1. Trimming at V came to 4 bases and at J to 7 bases, leaving 4 bases not matched to a gene. Germline CDR1 is SGHAT and CDR2 is FQNNGV. This CDR3 is built from 14 residues. The CDR3 sequence is CASSWDREGGELFF. CDR3 sequence (DNA): TGTGCCAGCAGCTGGGACAGGGAAGGCGGGGAGCTGTTTTTT.